This T cell receptor beta chain was observed in a study of blood T cell repertoires in COVID-19. As for the study in general: The samples span acute and convalescent COVID-19 from the United States, Italy and Spain. T cells, B-cell-depleted T cells, or PBMCs provided the cDNA or gDNA that served as material.

A Seattle source enrolled patients during active infection and followed them longitudinally. Original data processing: The assay estimated nucleated cells by amplifying reference gene primers. TCRdb keeps only in-frame clones here, not all; method: immunoSEQ multiplex PCR. V and J calls and clone size follow that table, whereas D and trimming were derived from the DNA. The sample consists of more than 80,000 clones, about 85% of them appearing once. The sequenced sample was peripheral blood. The TCR sequence derives from a woman aged 80 or over with COVID-19, enrolled during active disease.

The CDR3 bases are TGTGCCTGGAGTATCTTAGCCGGGGAGCTGTTTTTT. Amino acids: CAWSILAGELFF. J is TRBJ2-2 and V is TRBV30; D gene ambiguous. The CDR3 has 12 amino acids. The germline gives CDR1 GTSNPN, CDR2 SVGIG (reference sequence). Trimming left V 2 bases short and J 6 bases short, with 7 bases between.